A single sample is the source of the 10 T cell receptor beta chains below, sequenced in a study of response to subunit inactivated influenza vaccine. TCRdb fed the RT-PCR reads into MiXCR, producing one record per CDR3 protein. The sample carries roughly 150,000 distinct CDR3 sequences, 11% recorded once. The specimen was non-naive T cells sorted from PBMCs, collected about 40 days after vaccination. These receptors were obtained from a man aged 50 or older who received an inactivated influenza vaccine.

This clonotype was observed at least ten times. The CDR3 DNA reads TGTGCCAGCAAGAGGACAGCCTTAGGGAACACCGGGGAGCTGTTTTTT. Translation: CASKRTALGNTGELFF. The V gene is TRBV2, the J gene TRBJ2-2; tentative D call: TRBD1 (6 bases). CDR1 is SNHLY, CDR2 FYNNEI, per germline. The CDR3 has 16 residues. V gave up 7 bases and J gave up 1 base, with 16 bases separating them.

The V and J genes are TRBV28 and TRBJ2-1; 8 bases agree with TRBD2. The CDR3 totals 14 residues. CDR1 MDHEN and CDR2 SYDVKM come from the germline V gene. V lost 8 bases and J lost 5; bases outside the gene matches: 8. This CDR3 is CASRSTSGHNEQFF. CDR3 sequence (DNA): TGTGCCAGCCGGAGTACTAGCGGACACAATGAGCAGTTCTTC.

Only a few counts were recorded for this clonotype. CDR3 amino acids: CSAPTGGLMTQYF. CDR3 nucleotide sequence: TGCAGTGCTCCAACGGGGGGGCTAATGACCCAGTACTTC. V usage is TRBV20-1 and J usage is TRBJ2-5, with TRBD2 matching over 8 bases. The germline V gene encodes CDR1 DFQATT and CDR2 SNEGSKA (reference sequence). The CDR3 has 13 amino acids. The J segment lost 7 bases and the V segment lost 5 bases, leaving 9 bases of the junction unmatched.

This clonotype was picked up a small number of times. The chain carries TRBV20-1 and TRBJ2-3; D ambiguous. In germline, CDR1 is DFQATT, CDR2 SNEGSKA (reference sequence). The CDR3 loop spans 13 amino acids. Between the trimmed V and J ends, which lost 3 bases and 1 base, there was a span of 8 bases. In DNA form, the CDR3 reads TGCAGTGCTAGTTACCACGGCACAGATACGCAGTATTTT. Translated: CSASYHGTDTQYF.

As regards this clonotype: Compared with germline, one end of the junction differs, possibly owing to a read error. The CDR3 spells CATSQGSDRGTEAFF. The CDR3 DNA follows: TGTGCCACCAGCCAAGGGTCTGACAGGGGGACTGAAGCTTTCTTT. The chain joins TRBV3-1 to TRBJ1-1; 9 nucleotides line up with TRBD1. The CDR3 length is 15 residues. Germline CDR1 and CDR2: LGHDT and YNNKEL (reference sequence).

The gene calls are TRBV4-3 and TRBJ2-7; possibly TRBD2 for D (6 bases). The ends were cut back, 0 bases at V and 3 bases at J, with 18 bases in the middle. The germline V gene has CDR1 LGHNA and CDR2 YSLEER. CDR3 length equals 17 residues. The CDR3 DNA is TGCGCCAGCAGCCAAGAAGCGTTCGGGAGTTGGGTCTACGAGCAGTACTTC. It encodes CASSQEAFGSWVYEQYF.

The chain links TRBV9 to TRBJ2-2, with D perhaps given as TRBD1 or TRBD2 (6 bases each). The CDR3 has 16 residues. Germline V gene lookup returns CDR1 SGDLS and CDR2 YYNGEE. Deletions cut 4 bases from V and 4 bases from J, with 17 bases between. The CDR3, as DNA: TGTGCCAGCAGCCCTAGGGGGGTTTTGAGCACCGGGGAGCTGTTTTTT. This codes for CASSPRGVLSTGELFF.

The chain carries TRBV4-3 and TRBJ1-6; tentative D call: TRBD1 (6 bases). CDR3 length equals 14 residues. Germline CDR1 and CDR2: LGHNA and YSLEER. V lost 4 bases, J lost 6 bases, and 10 bases lay in between. The CDR3: CASSPDSLNSPLHF. CDR3 coding DNA: TGCGCCAGCAGCCCGGACAGCCTTAATTCACCCCTCCACTTT.

V and J are TRBV6-2 or TRBV6-3 and TRBJ2-7; 15 bases line up with TRBD2. V was clipped by 8 bases and J by 6 bases; unmatched bases: 2. The CDR3 is 13 residues long. Germline V gene data show CDR1 as MNHEY and CDR2 as SVGEGT. CDR3 in amino acids: CASWGLAGGEQYF. CDR3 nucleotide sequence: TGTGCCAGCTGGGGACTAGCGGGGGGCGAGCAGTACTTC.

This chain links TRBV10-2 with TRBJ2-7, with 11 nucleotides matching TRBD1. The CDR3 extends over 14 amino acids. Losses at the gene ends were 3 bases for V and 7 bases for J; bases not matched to a gene: 5. Germline V CDR1 and CDR2: WSHSY, SAAADI. CDR3 protein: CASSEGQGAGEQYF. The DNA of the CDR3 is TGCGCCAGCAGTGAAGGACAGGGGGCAGGGGAGCAGTACTTC.